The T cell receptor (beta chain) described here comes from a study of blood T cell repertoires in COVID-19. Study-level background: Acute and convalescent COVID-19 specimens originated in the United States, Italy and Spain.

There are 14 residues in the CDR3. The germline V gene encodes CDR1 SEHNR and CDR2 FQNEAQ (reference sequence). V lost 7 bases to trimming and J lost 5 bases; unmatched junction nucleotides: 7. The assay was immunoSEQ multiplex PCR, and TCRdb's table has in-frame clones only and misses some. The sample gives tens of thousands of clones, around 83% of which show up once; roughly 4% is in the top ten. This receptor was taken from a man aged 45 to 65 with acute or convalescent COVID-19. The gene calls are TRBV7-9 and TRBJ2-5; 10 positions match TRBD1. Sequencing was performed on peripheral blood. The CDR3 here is CASTLTGGAETQYF. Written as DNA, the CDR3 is TGTGCCAGCACCCTGACAGGGGGCGCGGAGACCCAGTACTTC.